This TCR beta chain is from a study of long-term antiretroviral therapy in people with HIV. With survey level as its setting, the immunoSEQ assay was v3.0. A target of roughly 40,000-50,000 T-cell genomes per sample was set for sequencing. Sequencing used immunoSEQ multiplex PCR; TCRdb keeps in-frame clones, though not all of them. Altogether around 29,000 clones are present, 87% being singletons, with the ten largest covering 10% to 15%. Comments on this clone: The target antigen is unknown.

Regarding the study as a whole: The study found that diversity rose after ART but stayed below transplant donor controls.

Source: unsorted PBMCs, taken 1.1 years after starting antiretroviral therapy. This receptor was taken from a man aged 18 to 30 with HIV.

Written as DNA, the CDR3 is TGTGCCAGCAGCTTAGGACCAGGGCATTCCGGCGAGCAGTACTTC. Amino acid sequence: CASSLGPGHSGEQYF. The chain employs TRBV11-1 and TRBJ2-7; D is possibly TRBD1 (5 bases). This CDR3 spans 15 amino acids. V gave up 1 base and J gave up 6 bases, with 16 bases separating them. From germline, CDR1 is SGHAT and CDR2 FQDESV (reference sequence).